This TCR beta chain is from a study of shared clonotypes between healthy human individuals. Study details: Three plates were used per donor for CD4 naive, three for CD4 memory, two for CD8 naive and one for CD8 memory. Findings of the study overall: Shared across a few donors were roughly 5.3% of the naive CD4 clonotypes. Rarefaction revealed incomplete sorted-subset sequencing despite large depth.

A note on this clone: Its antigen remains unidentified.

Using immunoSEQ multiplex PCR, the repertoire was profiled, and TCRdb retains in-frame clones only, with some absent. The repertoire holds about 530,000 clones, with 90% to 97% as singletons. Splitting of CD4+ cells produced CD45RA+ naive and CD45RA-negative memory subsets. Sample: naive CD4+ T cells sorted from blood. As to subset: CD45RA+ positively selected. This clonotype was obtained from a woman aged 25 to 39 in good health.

Here the CDR3 DNA reads TGTGCCAGCTCCGGGGGGACAGATACGCAGTATTTT. As protein: CASSGGTDTQYF. The chain links TRBV18 to TRBJ2-3, with 7 bases identical to TRBD2. Germline V gives CDR1 KGHSH, CDR2 LQKENI. The CDR3 is 12 residues long. Germline trimming cut 6 bases from V and 3 bases from J; bases unmatched to any gene: 0.